The 14 T cell receptor beta chains reported below all come from one sample, sequenced in a study of metastatic and nonmetastatic thyroid tumors. Not a single patient had been given any form of treatment at any point before undergoing thyroid surgery. MiXCR reprocessed the PCR reads for TCRdb. The sample comprises about 24,000 clones, around 15% of which are singletons, and 14% rests with the top ten. The source material was blood. These receptors were collected from a female donor with papillary thyroid cancer or a benign thyroid nodule (not recorded which). Some clones in this sample may be carry-over from other donors' samples.

This clone was observed many times. This chain links TRBV20-1 with TRBJ2-5, with D tentatively TRBD2 (6 bases). CDR3 size: 15 residues. CDR1 is DFQATT, CDR2 SNEGSKA, per germline (reference sequence). With 5 bases removed from V and 3 bases from J, the gap between germline ends came to 19 bases. CDR3 in amino acids: CSASGILGGEETQYF. The CDR3 coding sequence is TGCAGTGCTTCGGGTATTTTAGGAGGGGAAGAGACCCAGTACTTC.

This clone was observed at least ten times. The chain links TRBV5-1 to TRBJ1-2, with TRBD1 as a possible D gene (5 bases). CDR3 size: 13 residues. Germline CDR1 and CDR2: SGHRS and YFSETQ. V lost 1 base to trimming and J lost 8 bases, with 12 bases between them. CDR3 coding DNA: TGCGCCAGCAGCTTGTTCCAGGGTTGGGGCTACACCTTC. As protein: CASSLFQGWGYTF.

This clone was found many times. V gene TRBV3-1 combines with J gene TRBJ2-6, with D unresolved. The CDR3 is 15 residues long. CDR1 and CDR2 (germline): LGHDT, YNNKEL (reference sequence). The V and J ends lost 6 bases and 0 bases respectively, with 9 bases between them. The CDR3 here is CASSRRASGANVLTF. CDR3 bases: TGTGCCAGCAGTCGAAGAGCCTCTGGGGCCAACGTCCTGACTTTC.

This clone was counted many times. The chain employs TRBV12-3 or TRBV12-4 and TRBJ1-5; 7 bases match TRBD1. The CDR3 sequence is 15 residues long. With V trimmed by 5 bases and J by 7 bases, 11 bases remained unmatched. CDR3 loop: CASSLPGGNLQPQHF. Written as DNA, the CDR3 is TGTGCCAGCAGTCTCCCAGGGGGTAATTTACAGCCCCAGCATTTT.

This clone was seen many times. The chain combines TRBV11-2 with TRBJ2-7, with D unresolved. Germline lookup yields CDR1 SGHAT and CDR2 FQNNGV. The V gene lost 10 bases and the J gene lost 4 bases, with 20 bases spanning the gap. The CDR3 spans 14 residues. The chain's CDR3 is CATKKQPSGYEQYF. The CDR3 DNA follows: TGTGCCACAAAGAAACAGCCTTCGGGTTACGAGCAGTACTTC.

In this sample, this clone turned up many times. The chain joins TRBV5-1 to TRBJ1-1; D not resolved. Per germline, CDR1 SGHRS and CDR2 YFSETQ. The CDR3 spans 14 residues. V was clipped by 3 bases and J by 0 bases, with 9 bases between them. The CDR3 here is CASSSTGMNTEAFF. As DNA, the CDR3 is TGCGCCAGCAGCTCGACGGGAATGAACACTGAAGCTTTCTTT.

This clone was detected many times. The gene calls are TRBV7-9 and TRBJ2-2, with D perhaps matching TRBD1 or TRBD2 (7 bases each). V gave up 5 bases and J gave up 6 bases, with 13 bases separating them. This CDR3 has 14 residues. Germline CDR1 reads SEHNR; CDR2 reads FQNEAQ (reference sequence). The CDR3 here is CASSQQGRAGELFF. CDR3 in DNA: TGTGCCAGCAGCCAACAGGGGAGGGCCGGGGAGCTGTTTTTT.

This clone was observed at least ten times. The chain employs TRBV10-2 and TRBJ2-3, with 8 bases aligning to TRBD2. V lost 7 bases to trimming and J lost 3 bases; unmatched junction nucleotides: 6. CDR1 and CDR2 (germline): WSHSY, SAAADI. The CDR3 has 14 amino acids. CDR3 in amino acids: CASKSSGPTDTQYF. For the CDR3, the DNA is TGCGCCAGCAAGTCTAGCGGGCCAACAGATACGCAGTATTTT.

V gene TRBV4-1 combines with J gene TRBJ2-1; 14 nucleotides line up with TRBD2. The CDR3 is 16 residues long. The V gene's germline CDR1 is MGHRA and CDR2 YSYEKL. Trimming removed 1 base from V and 6 bases from J; junction bases left unmatched: 2. The CDR3 protein is CASSQGLAGGGNEQFF. Here the CDR3 DNA reads TGCGCCAGCAGCCAAGGACTAGCGGGAGGGGGCAATGAGCAGTTCTTC.

This clone was seen many times. The chain carries TRBV2 and TRBJ2-3; 7 nucleotides line up with TRBD1. V lost 7 bases, J lost 2 bases, and 12 bases stayed unmatched. CDR3 length: 16 residues. Germline CDR1 SNHLY, CDR2 FYNNEI. For the CDR3, the DNA is TGTGCCAGCAAATCTTGGGACAGAATTTTCACAGATACGCAGTATTTT. Its translation is CASKSWDRIFTDTQYF. Using reference TRBV2 and TRBJ2-3 for the parts outside the CDR3, the full variable domain is EPEVTQTPSHQVTQMGQEVILRCVPISNHLYFYWYRQILGQKVEFLVSFYNNEISEKSEIFDDQFSVERPDGSNFTLKIRSTKLEDSAMYFCASKSWDRIFTDTQYFGPGTRLTVL.

This clone has only a few counts. The chain uses TRBV6-5 and TRBJ2-7, with D uncertain. Trimming pared 0 bases from V and 0 bases from J, leaving 12 bases between. Germline assignment: CDR1 MNHEY and CDR2 SVGAGI. CDR3 size: 16 residues. This CDR3 reads CASSYSIGRSSYEQYF. DNA for the CDR3: TGTGCCAGCAGTTACTCGATTGGCAGGAGCTCCTACGAGCAGTACTTC.

This clone has at least ten counts. The V gene is TRBV19, the J gene TRBJ2-3; the D gene is possibly TRBD1 (6 bases). The length of the CDR3 is 17 residues. The germline V gene has CDR1 LNHDA and CDR2 SQIVND (reference sequence). V lost 1 base and J 0 bases, leaving 14 bases between the germline ends. CDR3 nucleotide sequence: TGTGCCAGTAGTATAGTCGGGGCAGGGGCCAGCACAGATACGCAGTATTTT. Encoded protein: CASSIVGAGASTDTQYF.

Relative to its sample, this clone is medium-sized. The chain joins TRBV3-1 to TRBJ2-7; no clear D gene. This CDR3 region has 12 residues. Germline V gene sequence: CDR1 LGHDT, CDR2 YNNKEL (reference sequence). V shed 1 base and J shed 0 bases, with 1 base lying between them. The CDR3 DNA is TGTGCCAGCAGCCAAGGCTCCTACGAGCAGTACTTC. It specifies CASSQGSYEQYF.

This clone was counted between two and nine times. The V and J genes are TRBV28 and TRBJ2-5; possibly TRBD1 for D (5 bases). Germline assignment: CDR1 MDHEN and CDR2 SYDVKM. The CDR3 loop spans 15 amino acids. V lost 6 bases to trimming and J lost 1 base, with 15 bases between them. The CDR3 region has the DNA TGTGCCAGCAGCACACCCGGACAAGGCCAAGAGACCCAGTACTTC. It yields the protein CASSTPGQGQETQYF.